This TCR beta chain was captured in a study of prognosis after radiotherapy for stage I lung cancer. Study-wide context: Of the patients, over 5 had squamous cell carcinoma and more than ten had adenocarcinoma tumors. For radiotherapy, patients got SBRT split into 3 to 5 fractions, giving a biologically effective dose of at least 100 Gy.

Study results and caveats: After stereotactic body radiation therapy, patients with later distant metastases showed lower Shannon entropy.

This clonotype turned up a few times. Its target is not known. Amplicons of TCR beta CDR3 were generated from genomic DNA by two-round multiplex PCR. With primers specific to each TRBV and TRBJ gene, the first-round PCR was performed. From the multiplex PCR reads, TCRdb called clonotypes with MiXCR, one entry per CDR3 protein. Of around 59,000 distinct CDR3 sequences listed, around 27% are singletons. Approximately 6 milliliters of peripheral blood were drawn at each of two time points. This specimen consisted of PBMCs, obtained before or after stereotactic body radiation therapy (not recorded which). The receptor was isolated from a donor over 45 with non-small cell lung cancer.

The CDR3: CASSRFQQGDEQYF. CDR3 coding DNA: TGTGCCAGCAGTCGGTTTCAACAGGGCGACGAGCAGTACTTC. The chain recombines TRBV6-2 or TRBV6-3 with TRBJ2-7, with D maybe TRBD1 (6 bases). The CDR3 is 14 residues long. CDR1 is MNHEY, CDR2 SVGEGT, per germline. Trimming cost V 5 bases and J 5 bases, with 16 bases left between them.